A selection of T cell receptor beta chains follows, all from one sample in a study of identical twins. TCRdb used MiXCR to reprocess the 5' RACE reads, holding one entry per CDR3 protein. The table shows about 530,000 distinct CDR3 sequences, with 20% to 25% occurring only once. These data are also associated with another study on yellow fever vaccine responses in identical twins.

Sequences were obtained from CD4+ T cells sorted from blood. The source of these receptors is a woman aged 18 to 35 in good health. Both conserved end residues are part of each CDR3. The order of the fields is V gene, D gene, J gene, clone size, CDR3 DNA, CDR3 protein. The D gene is left open where the match is weak. A row's size may be missing; if present it is once, few, many or a size class.

>TRBV4-2|TRBD2|TRBJ2-1|.
TGTGCCAGCAGCCAAGGATCCGCGGGAGAGGGCTACAATGAGCAGTTCTTC
CASSQGSAGEGYNEQFF
>TRBV5-1|.|TRBJ2-1|few
TGCGCCAGCAGCTTGGATGCTGGGAGCTCCTACAATGAGCAGTTCTTC
CASSLDAGSSYNEQFF
>TRBV5-1|.|TRBJ1-2|few
TGCGCCAGCAGCTTGGCCGAGACAGCCGCTCCCTATGGCTACACCTTC
CASSLAETAAPYGYTF
>TRBV3-1|.|TRBJ1-2|few
TGTGCCAGCAGCGGACAACTAAACTATGGCTACACCTTC
CASSGQLNYGYTF
>TRBV12-3/TRBV12-4|TRBD1|TRBJ1-2|.
TGTGCCAGCAACGACAGGGTGTATGGCTACACCTTC
CASNDRVYGYTF
>TRBV5-1|TRBD2|TRBJ2-1|.
TGCGCCAGCAGCGACGGGACTAGCGGGCATGAGCAGTTCTTC
CASSDGTSGHEQFF
>TRBV20-1|TRBD1|TRBJ1-1|few
TGCAGTGTCCCGGGACAGGGAGATGCTGAAGCTTTCTTT
CSVPGQGDAEAFF
>TRBV7-3|.|TRBJ2-5|few
TGTGCCAGCAGCTTAACGGGAACCCACGGGGAGACCCAGTACTTC
CASSLTGTHGETQYF
>TRBV10-3|.|TRBJ2-7|few
TGTGCCATCAGTGAGTCGAAGGCGAGCTCCTACGAGCAGTACTTC
CAISESKASSYEQYF
>TRBV7-9|.|TRBJ1-4|.
TGTGCCAGCAGCTTCAGTGGGGCACGTGAAAAACTGTTTTTT
CASSFSGAREKLFF
>TRBV6-1|TRBD2|TRBJ2-2|.
TGTGCCAGCAGTGGACTAGCGGGAGGTTTGTCGGGTACCGGGGAGCTGTTTTTT
CASSGLAGGLSGTGELFF
>TRBV5-1|.|TRBJ2-2|.
TGCGCCACCAAGGCTCAGGGAGGGAACACCGGGGAGCTGTTTTTT
CATKAQGGNTGELFF
>TRBV12-3/TRBV12-4|.|TRBJ2-2|few
TGTGCCAGCAGCCCAGCCGGGACACCGAACACCGGGGAGCTGTTTTTT
CASSPAGTPNTGELFF
>TRBV12-3/TRBV12-4|.|TRBJ1-5|.
TGTGCCACCACCAACCTTACAACGCAGGGGCTACATCAGCCCCAGCATTTT
CATTNLTTQGLHQPQHF